These 8 T cell receptor beta chains were all obtained from the same sample, sequenced in a study of cytomegalovirus exposure and HLA in healthy donors. Clones were read by immunoSEQ multiplex PCR, and TCRdb kept only the in-frame ones, dropping some. Found here are fewer than 200,000 clones, 85% to 90% of them singletons; the top ten hold 5.7%. Source material: PBMCs. The source of these receptors is a woman aged 30 to 39 in good health and CMV-seronegative.

V usage is TRBV4-1 and J usage is TRBJ1-6; no definite D call. V was shortened by 4 bases and J by 1 base, with 14 bases between the two germline ends. This CDR3 has 17 residues. Germline CDR1 and CDR2: MGHRA and YSYEKL. The DNA of the CDR3 is TGCGCCAGCAGCCGGGAACCAACAAGGTCCTATAATTCACCCCTCCACTTT. It encodes CASSREPTRSYNSPLHF.

This chain joins TRBV5-1 and TRBJ2-5; D unclear. This CDR3 region has 13 residues. CDR1 and CDR2 (germline): SGHRS, YFSETQ. Trimming stripped 0 bases from V and 4 bases from J, with 7 bases between. The CDR3 reads CASSLARGETQYF. CDR3 DNA sequence: TGCGCCAGCAGCTTGGCCCGAGGAGAGACCCAGTACTTC.

The chain recombines TRBV7-9 with TRBJ2-3, with 13 bases fitting TRBD2. J gave up 4 bases and V 5 bases, and 9 bases lay outside the gene matches. The CDR3 has 17 residues. The V gene's germline CDR1 is SEHNR and CDR2 FQNEAQ (reference sequence). The CDR3 loop is CASSLRTSGSTADTQYF. CDR3 DNA: TGTGCCAGCAGCCTGAGGACTAGCGGGAGTACAGCAGATACGCAGTATTTT.

This clone was counted between two and nine times. The genes are TRBV4-2 and TRBJ1-2; D unclear. CDR1 LGHNA and CDR2 YNFKEQ come from the germline V gene. This CDR3 contains 15 residues. Trimming removed 0 bases at V and 4 bases at J, with 12 bases between. Here the CDR3 reads CASSQDPGDAYGYTF. DNA for the CDR3: TGTGCCAGCAGCCAAGATCCCGGGGATGCCTATGGCTACACCTTC.

A remark on this clone: No DNA is shown, since the ends of the CDR3 on it are uncertain; the CDR3 is the one TCRdb lists. The chain employs TRBV6-5 and TRBJ2-2; the table's D gene call, TRBD2, was not cross checked with the DNA. The length of the CDR3 is 15 amino acids, counting both ends. In germline, CDR1 is MNHEY, CDR2 SVGAGI. The CDR3 loop reads CASSSSGGYTGELFF.

The chain uses TRBV6-5 and TRBJ1-4; D is possibly TRBD1 (5 bases). Germline CDR1 MNHEY, CDR2 SVGAGI. CDR3 length: 15 residues. Trimming cost V 1 base and J 2 bases, with 8 bases left between them. The CDR3 nucleotides read TGTGCCAGCAGTTACTTGGGGACGACTAATGAAAAACTGTTTTTT. Translation: CASSYLGTTNEKLFF.

The CDR3 loop is CSVVVWGGRNQPQHF. CDR3 bases: TGCAGCGTTGTTGTATGGGGAGGACGCAATCAGCCCCAGCATTTT. The chain couples TRBV29-1 to TRBJ1-5; D is ambiguous. The CDR3 is 15 amino acids. The ends were cut back, 4 bases at V and 2 bases at J, with 15 bases in the middle. Per germline, CDR1 SQVTM and CDR2 ANQGSEA.

In its sample, this clone was seen once. The genes are TRBV7-9 and TRBJ1-2, with TRBD1 matching 7 bases. CDR3 length: 15 amino acids. CDR1 and CDR2 (germline): SEHNR, FQNEAQ (reference sequence). The V and J ends lost 5 bases and 4 bases, in that order; junction bases with no gene match: 10. Written as DNA, the CDR3 is TGTGCCAGCAGCCCTCCAGGGGGAGACCGCTATGGCTACACCTTC. This codes for CASSPPGGDRYGYTF. The full variable domain, with the rest looked up from reference TRBV7-9 and TRBJ1-2, is DTGVSQNPRHKITKRGQNVTFRCDPISEHNRLYWYRQTLGQGPEFLTYFQNEAQLEKSRLLSDRFSAERPKGSFSTLEIQRTEQGDSAMYLCASSPPGGDRYGYTFGSGTRLTVV.